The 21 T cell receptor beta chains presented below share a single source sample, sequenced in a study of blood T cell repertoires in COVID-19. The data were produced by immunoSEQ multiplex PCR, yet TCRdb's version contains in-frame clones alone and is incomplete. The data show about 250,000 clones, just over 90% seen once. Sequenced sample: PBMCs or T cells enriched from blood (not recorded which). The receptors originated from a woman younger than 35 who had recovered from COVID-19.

The CDR3 coding sequence is TGTGCCAGTAGTTCCGACAGGGATTCCGGGGAGCTGTTTTTT. It encodes CASSSDRDSGELFF. This chain joins TRBV19 and TRBJ2-2; 7 bases line up with TRBD1. The germline CDR1 and CDR2 sequences are LNHDA and SQIVND (reference sequence). This CDR3 has 14 amino acids. The trim removed 5 bases at V and 6 bases at J, leaving 6 bases unmatched.

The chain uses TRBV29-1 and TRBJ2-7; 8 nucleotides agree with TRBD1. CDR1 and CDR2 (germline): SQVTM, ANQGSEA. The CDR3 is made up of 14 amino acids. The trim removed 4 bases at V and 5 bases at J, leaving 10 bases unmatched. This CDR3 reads CSVVKSAGGHEQYF. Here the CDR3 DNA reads TGCAGCGTTGTTAAGTCGGCAGGGGGCCACGAGCAGTACTTC.

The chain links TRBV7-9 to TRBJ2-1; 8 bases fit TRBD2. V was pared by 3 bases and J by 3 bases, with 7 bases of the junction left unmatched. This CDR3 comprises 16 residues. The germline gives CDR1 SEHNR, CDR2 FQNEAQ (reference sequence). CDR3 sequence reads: CASSFDGGRFYNEQFF. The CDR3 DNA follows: TGTGCCAGCAGCTTCGACGGCGGGAGGTTCTACAATGAGCAGTTCTTC.

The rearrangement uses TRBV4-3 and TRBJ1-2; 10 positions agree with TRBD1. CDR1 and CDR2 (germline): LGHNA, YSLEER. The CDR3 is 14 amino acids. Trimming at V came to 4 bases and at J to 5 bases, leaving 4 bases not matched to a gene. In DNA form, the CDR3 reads TGCGCCAGCAGCCCCTGGACAGGGGGTTATGGCTACACCTTC. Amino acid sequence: CASSPWTGGYGYTF.

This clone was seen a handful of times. DNA of the CDR3: TGTGCCACCAGTAGACAGGGGAGCTACACCTTC. Translated: CATSRQGSYTF. The chain links TRBV24-1 to TRBJ1-2; 8 bases line up with TRBD1. Looked up from germline, CDR1 is KGHDR and CDR2 is SFDVKD. The CDR3 totals 11 residues. With V trimmed by 6 bases and J by 9 bases, 2 bases remained unmatched.

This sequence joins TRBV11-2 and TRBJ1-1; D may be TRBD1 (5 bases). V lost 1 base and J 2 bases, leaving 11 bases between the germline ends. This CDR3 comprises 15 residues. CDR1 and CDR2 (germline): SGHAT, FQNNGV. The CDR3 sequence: CASSLARGGNTEAFF. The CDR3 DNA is TGTGCCAGCAGCTTAGCGCGGGGGGGAAACACTGAAGCTTTCTTT.

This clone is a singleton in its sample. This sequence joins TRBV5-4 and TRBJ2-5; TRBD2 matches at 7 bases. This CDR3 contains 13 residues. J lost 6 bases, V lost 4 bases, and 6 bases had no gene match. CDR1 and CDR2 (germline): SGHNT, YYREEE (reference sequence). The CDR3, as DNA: TGTGCCAGCAGCCCTCGGGACTACCAGACCCAGTACTTC. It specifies CASSPRDYQTQYF.

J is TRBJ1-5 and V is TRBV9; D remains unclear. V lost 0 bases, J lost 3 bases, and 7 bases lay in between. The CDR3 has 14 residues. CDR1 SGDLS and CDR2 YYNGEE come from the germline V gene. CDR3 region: CASSVGQYNQPQHF. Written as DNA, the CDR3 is TGTGCCAGCAGCGTAGGTCAGTACAATCAGCCCCAGCATTTT.

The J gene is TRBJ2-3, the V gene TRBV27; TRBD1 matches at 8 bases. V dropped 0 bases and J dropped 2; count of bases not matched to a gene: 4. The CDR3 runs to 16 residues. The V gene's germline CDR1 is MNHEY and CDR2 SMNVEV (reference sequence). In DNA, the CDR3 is TGTGCCAGCAGTTTATCGGGACAGGTCGTCACAGATACGCAGTATTTT. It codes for CASSLSGQVVTDTQYF.

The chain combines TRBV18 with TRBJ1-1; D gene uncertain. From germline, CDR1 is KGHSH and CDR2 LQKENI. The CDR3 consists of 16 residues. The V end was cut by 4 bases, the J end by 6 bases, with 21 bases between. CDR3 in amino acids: CASSREPTSGMSEAFF. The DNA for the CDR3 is TGTGCCAGCTCACGGGAACCCACTTCGGGAATGTCTGAAGCTTTCTTT.

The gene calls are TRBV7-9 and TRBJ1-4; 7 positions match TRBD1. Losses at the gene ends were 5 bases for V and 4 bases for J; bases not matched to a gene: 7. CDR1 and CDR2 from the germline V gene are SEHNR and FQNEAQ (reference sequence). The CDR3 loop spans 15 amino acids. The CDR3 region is CASSPTQGVNEKLFF. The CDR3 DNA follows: TGTGCCAGCAGCCCTACCCAGGGGGTTAATGAAAAACTGTTTTTT. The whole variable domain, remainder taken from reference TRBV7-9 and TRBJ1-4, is DTGVSQNPRHKITKRGQNVTFRCDPISEHNRLYWYRQTLGQGPEFLTYFQNEAQLEKSRLLSDRFSAERPKGSFSTLEIQRTEQGDSAMYLCASSPTQGVNEKLFFGSGTQLSVL.

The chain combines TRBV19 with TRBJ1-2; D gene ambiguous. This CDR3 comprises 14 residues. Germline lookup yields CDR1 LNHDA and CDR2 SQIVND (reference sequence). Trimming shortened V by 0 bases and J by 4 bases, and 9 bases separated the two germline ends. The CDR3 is CASSIDASLYGYTF. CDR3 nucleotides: TGTGCCAGTAGTATAGACGCCAGTCTCTATGGCTACACCTTC.

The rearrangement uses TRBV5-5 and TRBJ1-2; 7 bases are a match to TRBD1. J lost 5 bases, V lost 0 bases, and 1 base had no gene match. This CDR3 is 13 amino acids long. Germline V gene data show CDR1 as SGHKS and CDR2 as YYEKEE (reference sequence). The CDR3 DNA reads TGTGCCAGCAGCTTGGGGGACAGTTATGGCTACACCTTC. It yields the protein CASSLGDSYGYTF. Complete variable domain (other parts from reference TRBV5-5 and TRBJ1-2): DAGVTQSPTHLIKTRGQQVTLRCSPISGHKSVSWYQQVLGQGPQFIFQYYEKEERGRGNFPDRFSARQFPNYSSELNVNALLLGDSALYLCASSLGDSYGYTFGSGTRLTVV.

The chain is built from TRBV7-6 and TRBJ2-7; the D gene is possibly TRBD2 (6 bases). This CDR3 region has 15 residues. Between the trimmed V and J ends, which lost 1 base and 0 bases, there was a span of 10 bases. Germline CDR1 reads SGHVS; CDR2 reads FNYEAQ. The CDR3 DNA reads TGTGCCAGCAGCTTAGGGGCGGGGAGCTCCTACGAGCAGTACTTC. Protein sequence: CASSLGAGSSYEQYF.

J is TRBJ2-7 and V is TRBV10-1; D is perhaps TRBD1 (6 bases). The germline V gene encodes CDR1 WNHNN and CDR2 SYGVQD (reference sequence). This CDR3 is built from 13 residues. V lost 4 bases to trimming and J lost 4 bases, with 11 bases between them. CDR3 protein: CASSGTEIYEQYF. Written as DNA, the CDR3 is TGCGCCAGCAGTGGGACAGAAATATACGAGCAGTACTTC.

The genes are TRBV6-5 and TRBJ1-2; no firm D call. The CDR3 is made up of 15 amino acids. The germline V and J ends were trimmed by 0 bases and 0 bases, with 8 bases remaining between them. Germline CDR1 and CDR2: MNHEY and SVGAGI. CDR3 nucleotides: TGTGCCAGCAGTTACTCGATGATAGCTAACTATGGCTACACCTTC. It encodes CASSYSMIANYGYTF.

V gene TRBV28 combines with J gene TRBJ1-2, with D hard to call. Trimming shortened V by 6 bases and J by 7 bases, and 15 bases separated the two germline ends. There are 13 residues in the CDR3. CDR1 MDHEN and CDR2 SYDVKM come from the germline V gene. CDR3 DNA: TGTGCCAGCAGCCCGAGGATTTCGGGTGGCTACACCTTC. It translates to CASSPRISGGYTF.

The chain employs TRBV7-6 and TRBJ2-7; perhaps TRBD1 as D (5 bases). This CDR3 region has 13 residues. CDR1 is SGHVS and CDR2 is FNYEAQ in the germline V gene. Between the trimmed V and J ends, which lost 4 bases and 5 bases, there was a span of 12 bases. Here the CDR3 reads CASSSREIDEQYF. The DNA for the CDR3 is TGTGCCAGCAGCTCCAGGGAAATTGACGAGCAGTACTTC.

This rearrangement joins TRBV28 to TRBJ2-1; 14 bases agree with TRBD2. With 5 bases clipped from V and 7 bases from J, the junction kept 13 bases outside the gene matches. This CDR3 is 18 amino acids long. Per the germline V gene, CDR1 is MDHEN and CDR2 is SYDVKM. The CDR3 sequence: CASSPGLAGGPISNEQFF. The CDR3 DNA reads TGTGCCAGCAGTCCCGGACTAGCGGGAGGCCCGATATCGAATGAGCAGTTCTTC. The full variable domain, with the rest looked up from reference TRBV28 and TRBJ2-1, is DVKVTQSSRYLVKRTGEKVFLECVQDMDHENMFWYRQDPGLGLRLIYFSYDVKMKEKGDIPEGYSVSREKKERFSLILESASTNQTSMYLCASSPGLAGGPISNEQFFGPGTRLTVL.

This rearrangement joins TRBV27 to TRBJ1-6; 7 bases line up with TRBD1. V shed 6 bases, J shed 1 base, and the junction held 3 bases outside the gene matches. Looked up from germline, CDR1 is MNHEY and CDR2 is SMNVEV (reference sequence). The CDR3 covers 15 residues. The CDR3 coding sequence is TGTGCCAGCAGCTCGACAGGGTCCTATAATTCACCCCTCCACTTT. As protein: CASSSTGSYNSPLHF.

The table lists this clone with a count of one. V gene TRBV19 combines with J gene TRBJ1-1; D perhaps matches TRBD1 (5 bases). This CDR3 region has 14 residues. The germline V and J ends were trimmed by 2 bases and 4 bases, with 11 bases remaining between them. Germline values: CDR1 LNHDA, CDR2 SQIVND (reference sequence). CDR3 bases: TGTGCCAGTAGTATAATAGGGGTCTCCACTGAAGCTTTCTTT. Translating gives CASSIIGVSTEAFF.